These 27 T cell receptor beta chains were all obtained from the same sample, sequenced in a study of breast tumors, draining lymph nodes, adjacent tissues. Axillary draining lymph nodes of breast cancer patients supplied the node samples. TCRdb reanalysed the multiplex PCR reads using MiXCR and keeps one entry per CDR3 protein. Of about 230,000 distinct CDR3 sequences listed, about 30% are singletons. Sequenced: axillary lymph node tissue. The receptors shown here come from a female donor with breast cancer. Some clones in this sample may be carry-over from other donors' samples.

This clonotype was counted only a few times. This may arise from a read error, as a much more abundant clone is one base away. The chain uses TRBV9 and TRBJ2-6, with a possible D match to TRBD1 (5 bases). Germline V gives CDR1 SGDLS, CDR2 YYNGEE. The CDR3 sequence is 16 residues long. In nucleotides, the CDR3 is TGTGCCAGCAGCTCGCGACGATACTCTGGGGCCAACGCCCTGACTTTC. Residues: CASSSRRYSGANALTF.

This clonotype was counted a few times. The CDR3 region has the DNA TGTGCCAGCGCCACAGGGGGCGCGGGGGAAAAACTGTTTTTT. Protein product: CASATGGAGEKLFF. The chain recombines TRBV18 with TRBJ1-4, with 9 bases matching TRBD1. Germline V lookup: CDR1 KGHSH, CDR2 LQKENI. This CDR3 comprises 14 residues. V shed 8 bases and J 8 bases; nucleotides not matched to a gene: 9.

This clonotype was counted at least ten times. The V call is TRBV5-1, the J call TRBJ2-1; 11 positions match TRBD2. There are 14 residues in the CDR3. Germline CDR1 SGHRS, CDR2 YFSETQ. The J segment lost 8 bases and the V segment lost 4 bases, leaving 5 bases of the junction unmatched. The CDR3 spells CASSKTSGSYEQFF. In DNA form, the CDR3 reads TGCGCCAGCAGCAAAACTAGCGGGAGCTATGAGCAGTTCTTC.

This clonotype was counted ten times or more. The chain recombines TRBV13 with TRBJ2-4; TRBD2 is a possible D gene (6 bases). This CDR3 is 15 amino acids long. Germline V CDR1 and CDR2: PRHDT, FYEKMQ (reference sequence). With 5 bases removed from V and 3 bases from J, the gap between germline ends came to 14 bases. The CDR3 reads CASSGTVGGKNIQYF. The CDR3, as DNA: TGTGCCAGCAGCGGGACGGTGGGGGGCAAAAACATTCAGTACTTC.

The sample holds a few counts of this clonotype. Mismatch with germline at one junction end may stem from a read error. V and J are TRBV6-2 or TRBV6-3 and TRBJ2-1, with D possibly TRBD2 on 6 matching bases. This CDR3 region has 17 residues. Germline CDR1 MNHEY, CDR2 SVGEGT. CDR3 nucleotide sequence: TGTGCCAGCAGTCACTCGATCCGCGGGAAGTCCTACAATGAGCAGTTCTTC. It translates to CASSHSIRGKSYNEQFF.

The rearrangement links TRBV2 to TRBJ1-4, with 8 nucleotides matching TRBD1. Losses at the gene ends were 4 bases for V and 7 bases for J; bases not matched to a gene: 8. Germline-derived CDR1 and CDR2 are SNHLY and FYNNEI. The CDR3 extends over 15 amino acids. CDR3: CASSAQGRGPEKLFF. The CDR3, as DNA: TGTGCCAGCAGTGCTCAGGGCAGGGGGCCTGAAAAACTGTTTTTT.

This clonotype was seen at least ten times. The J gene is TRBJ2-7, the V gene TRBV2; TRBD2 is a possible D gene (6 bases). Germline V gene lookup returns CDR1 SNHLY and CDR2 FYNNEI. The ends were cut back, 3 bases at V and 6 bases at J, with 18 bases in the middle. The CDR3 sequence is 15 residues long. This chain's CDR3 is CASSDGRLGPGEQYF. The CDR3 nucleotides are TGTGCCAGCAGTGATGGGAGGTTGGGCCCCGGCGAGCAGTACTTC.

This clonotype came up many times. The rearrangement uses TRBV30 and TRBJ2-5; no clear D gene. The CDR3 is made up of 11 amino acids. The V end lost 8 bases, the J end lost 4 bases, and 11 bases lay between the germline ends. Germline V lookup: CDR1 GTSNPN, CDR2 SVGIG (reference sequence). The CDR3 DNA is TGTGCCCGCGCCTCGGGAGAGACCCAGTACTTC. Its protein is CARASGETQYF.

There are a few counts of this clonotype. Being one base from a much bigger clone, this may be a read error. Likely a read error: the CDR3 ends without its conserved phenylalanine or tryptophan. The chain uses TRBV19 and TRBJ2-6, with 8 positions matching TRBD1. V lost 7 bases, J lost 4 bases, and 9 bases stayed unmatched. This CDR3 has 16 amino acids. CDR1 and CDR2 from the germline V gene are LNHDA and SQIVND (reference sequence). This CDR3 is CASNPRTGTGANVLTS. CDR3 sequence (DNA): TGTGCCAGTAACCCTCGGACAGGGACAGGGGCCAACGTCCTGACTTCC.

Notes on this clonotype: One base away lies a much larger clone, so this may be a sequencing read error. The CDR3 loop is CASSQDEKYGQYF. The DNA for the CDR3 is TGTGCCAGCAGCCAGGACGAGAAATACGGGCAGTACTTC. The chain is built from TRBV3-1 and TRBJ2-7; D call uncertain. This CDR3 is 13 amino acids long. Germline CDR1 LGHDT, CDR2 YNNKEL (reference sequence).

This clonotype occurred many times. The rearrangement joins TRBV28 to TRBJ1-2, with a weak D call TRBD1 (5 bases). The CDR3 is 15 amino acids. Trimming took off 3 bases at V and 5 bases at J, with 16 bases between the two ends. Germline V lookup: CDR1 MDHEN, CDR2 SYDVKM. CDR3 sequence reads: CASSLRQGGIYGYTF. The CDR3 bases are TGTGCCAGCAGTTTGAGGCAGGGAGGGATATATGGCTACACCTTC.

This clonotype came up many times. The genes are TRBV20-1 and TRBJ1-4; TRBD1 agrees at 7 bases. CDR1 and CDR2 from the germline V gene are DFQATT and SNEGSKA (reference sequence). Losses at the gene ends were 4 bases for V and 15 bases for J; bases not matched to a gene: 14. The CDR3 sequence is 13 residues long. As DNA, the CDR3 is TGCAGTGCTACGGCAGCCAGGGGGGGGTTGGTGTTTTTT. Protein product: CSATAARGGLVFF.

This clonotype was picked up many times. The rearrangement links TRBV20-1 to TRBJ2-7, with 11 bases fitting TRBD2. Trimming took 5 bases from V and 4 from J; bases not matched to a gene: 13. The CDR3 is made up of 16 amino acids. The germline V gene has CDR1 DFQATT and CDR2 SNEGSKA (reference sequence). The DNA of the CDR3 is TGCAGTGCTCCAAGACTAGCGGGATCATCTAATTACGAGCAGTACTTC. Translating it yields CSAPRLAGSSNYEQYF.

The chain has TRBV28 and TRBJ1-1, with 8 bases fitting TRBD1. Looked up from germline, CDR1 is MDHEN and CDR2 is SYDVKM. The V gene end was trimmed by 2 bases and the J gene end by 1 base; junction bases not matched to a gene: 9. The CDR3 spans 17 residues. The CDR3 here is CASSLEGRGRTNTEAFF. The CDR3 coding sequence is TGTGCCAGCAGTTTAGAGGGCAGGGGGCGTACGAACACTGAAGCTTTCTTT.

The V gene is TRBV20-1, the J gene TRBJ2-3; 12 bases are a match to TRBD2. With V trimmed by 6 bases and J by 3 bases, 7 bases remained unmatched. There are 15 residues in the CDR3. Germline loops: CDR1 DFQATT, CDR2 SNEGSKA (reference sequence). The CDR3 reads CSAQGLAGQTDTQYF. CDR3 DNA sequence: TGCAGTGCGCAAGGACTAGCGGGACAAACAGATACGCAGTATTTT.

This clonotype came up many times. The gene calls are TRBV20-1 and TRBJ1-5; tentatively, D is TRBD1 (6 bases). V gave up 3 bases and J gave up 2 bases, with 14 bases separating them. The CDR3 spans 15 residues. From germline, CDR1 is DFQATT and CDR2 SNEGSKA (reference sequence). The CDR3 DNA is TGCAGTGCTAGCGTGGGGGCCTTGGGCAATCAGCCCCAGCATTTT. Its protein is CSASVGALGNQPQHF.

The chain recombines TRBV20-1 with TRBJ2-7; the D is unclear. This CDR3 is built from 15 residues. CDR1 is DFQATT and CDR2 is SNEGSKA in the germline V gene (reference sequence). Trimming took 6 bases from V and 0 from J, leaving 18 bases between them. The CDR3 spells CSARRFSPSSYEQYF. CDR3 in DNA: TGCAGTGCGAGAAGGTTTAGCCCTAGCTCCTACGAGCAGTACTTC.

The chain couples TRBV25-1 to TRBJ1-5; D is perhaps TRBD1 (6 bases). This CDR3 is 13 amino acids long. V was pared by 1 base and J by 7 bases, with 8 bases between. Germline V gives CDR1 MGHDK, CDR2 SYGVNS. The CDR3 here is CASSEFRGQPQHF. The CDR3 DNA sequence: TGTGCCAGCAGTGAATTCAGGGGACAGCCCCAGCATTTT.

This clonotype was observed many times. V and J are TRBV29-1 and TRBJ1-2, with 7 bases aligning to TRBD1. The CDR3 runs to 13 residues. The trim removed 5 bases at V and 6 bases at J, leaving 9 bases unmatched. The germline V gene encodes CDR1 SQVTM and CDR2 ANQGSEA. This CDR3 reads CSVQGGFEDGYTF. The CDR3, as DNA: TGCAGCGTTCAGGGGGGGTTTGAGGATGGCTACACCTTC.

This clonotype appeared a few times. Being one base from a much bigger clone, this may be a read error. Without the conserved terminal phenylalanine or tryptophan, this CDR3 likely stems from a read error. V gene TRBV14 combines with J gene TRBJ2-5, with D hard to call. Germline CDR1 is SGHDN and CDR2 is FVKESK. The CDR3 sequence is 13 residues long. The V gene lost 3 bases and the J gene lost 1 base, with 6 bases spanning the gap. The chain's CDR3 is CASSHQSQETQYS. The CDR3 DNA is TGTGCCAGCAGCCATCAGAGCCAAGAGACCCAGTACTCC.

The chain employs TRBV4-3 and TRBJ2-1; D may be TRBD2 (6 bases). There are 16 residues in the CDR3. The V gene lost 0 bases and the J gene lost 5 bases, with 14 bases spanning the gap. Germline V CDR1 and CDR2: LGHNA, YSLEER. The DNA of the CDR3 is TGCGCCAGCAGCCAAGAAGCCGAGCGGGCCCACAATGAGCAGTTCTTC. It encodes CASSQEAERAHNEQFF.

The sample holds many counts of this clonotype. The genes are TRBV12-3 or TRBV12-4 and TRBJ1-5; possible D gene TRBD1, 6 bases. V lost 4 bases to trimming and J lost 0 bases, with 13 bases between them. CDR3 size: 16 residues. The CDR3 bases are TGTGCCAGCAGTTCAAGAGGACAGAATAGCAATCAGCCCCAGCATTTT. Residues: CASSSRGQNSNQPQHF.

This clonotype was observed at least ten times. This sequence joins TRBV6-2 or TRBV6-3 and TRBJ1-6, with D hard to call. The CDR3 extends over 13 amino acids. V was trimmed by 6 bases and J by 8 bases, leaving 11 bases between them. The germline gives CDR1 MNHEY, CDR2 SVGEGT. The CDR3 region is CASSGEVYSPLHF. The CDR3 DNA reads TGTGCCAGCAGCGGGGAAGTCTATTCACCCCTCCACTTT.

This clonotype was picked up many times. The V call is TRBV11-2, the J call TRBJ1-5; no firm D call. V lost 2 bases and J 6 bases, leaving 17 bases between the germline ends. The CDR3 is 16 residues long. Germline values: CDR1 SGHAT, CDR2 FQNNGV. CDR3 DNA: TGTGCCAGCAGCTTATCGGGCCGCGGAGTGGGTCAGCCCCAGCATTTT. The encoded protein is CASSLSGRGVGQPQHF.

Many counts were recorded for this clonotype. The chain is built from TRBV19 and TRBJ2-5, with 11 bases aligning to TRBD2. Per the germline V gene, CDR1 is LNHDA and CDR2 is SQIVND (reference sequence). J gave up 5 bases and V 2 bases, and 4 bases lay outside the gene matches. The CDR3 contains 15 residues. CDR3 coding DNA: TGTGCCAGTAGTATAACTAGCGGGAGTATTGAGACCCAGTACTTC. Translating it yields CASSITSGSIETQYF.

Many counts were recorded for this clonotype. This sequence joins TRBV7-9 and TRBJ2-7; D gene ambiguous. Trimming removed 2 bases from V and 7 bases from J, with 12 bases in between. Per germline, CDR1 SEHNR and CDR2 FQNEAQ (reference sequence). The CDR3 sequence is 13 residues long. This CDR3 is CASSLISPGEQYF. CDR3 nucleotide sequence: TGTGCCAGCAGCTTAATCAGCCCCGGAGAGCAGTACTTC.

This clonotype was counted at least ten times. The chain links TRBV2 to TRBJ2-7; D ambiguous. Trimming pared 5 bases from V and 2 bases from J, leaving 7 bases between. CDR1 and CDR2 (germline): SNHLY, FYNNEI. CDR3 size: 12 residues. DNA of the CDR3: TGTGCCAGCAGTATTTGGACCTACGAGCAGTACTTC. Amino acids: CASSIWTYEQYF.